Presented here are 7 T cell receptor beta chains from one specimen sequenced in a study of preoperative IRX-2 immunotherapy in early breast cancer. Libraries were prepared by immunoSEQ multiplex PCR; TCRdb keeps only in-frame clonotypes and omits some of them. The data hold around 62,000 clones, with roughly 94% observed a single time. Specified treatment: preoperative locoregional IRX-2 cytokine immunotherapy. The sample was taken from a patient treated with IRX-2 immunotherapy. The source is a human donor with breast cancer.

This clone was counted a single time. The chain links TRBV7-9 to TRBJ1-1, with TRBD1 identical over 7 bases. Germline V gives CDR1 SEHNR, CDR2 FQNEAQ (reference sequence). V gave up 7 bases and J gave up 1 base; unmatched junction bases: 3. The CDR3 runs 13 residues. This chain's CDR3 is CASNRDRNTEAFF. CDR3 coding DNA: TGTGCCAGCAACAGGGACAGGAACACTGAAGCTTTCTTT.

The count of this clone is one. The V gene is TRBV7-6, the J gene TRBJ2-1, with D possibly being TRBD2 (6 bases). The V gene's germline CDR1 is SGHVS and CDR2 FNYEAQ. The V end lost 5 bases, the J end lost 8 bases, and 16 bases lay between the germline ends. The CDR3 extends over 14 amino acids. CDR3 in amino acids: CASSRRGTVHEQFF. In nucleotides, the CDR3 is TGTGCCAGCAGCCGGAGGGGAACTGTCCATGAGCAGTTCTTC.

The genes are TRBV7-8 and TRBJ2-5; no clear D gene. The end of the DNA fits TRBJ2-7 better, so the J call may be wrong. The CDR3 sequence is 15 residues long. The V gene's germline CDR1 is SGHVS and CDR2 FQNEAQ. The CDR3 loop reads CASSFGSSYAGEQYF. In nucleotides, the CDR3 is TGTGCCAGCAGCTTCGGTTCTAGTTACGCCGGCGAGCAGTACTTC.

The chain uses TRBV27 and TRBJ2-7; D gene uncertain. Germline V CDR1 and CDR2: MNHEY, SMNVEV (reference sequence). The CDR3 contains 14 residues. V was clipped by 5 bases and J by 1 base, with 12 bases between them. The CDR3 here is CASSPQTRSYEQYF. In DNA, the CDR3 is TGTGCCAGCAGTCCCCAGACACGTTCCTACGAGCAGTACTTC.

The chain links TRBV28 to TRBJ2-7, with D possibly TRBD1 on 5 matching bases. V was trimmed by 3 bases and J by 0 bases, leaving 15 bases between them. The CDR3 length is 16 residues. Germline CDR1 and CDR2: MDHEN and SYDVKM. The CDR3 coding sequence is TGTGCCAGCAGTTTTAGTTGGGCAGGGCCCTCCTACGAGCAGTACTTC. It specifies CASSFSWAGPSYEQYF.

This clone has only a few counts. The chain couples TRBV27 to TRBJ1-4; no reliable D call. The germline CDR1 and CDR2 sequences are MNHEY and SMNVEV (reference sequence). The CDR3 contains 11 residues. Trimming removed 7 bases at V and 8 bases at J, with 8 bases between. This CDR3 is CASTSGEKLFF. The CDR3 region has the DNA TGTGCCAGCACCAGTGGGGAAAAACTGTTTTTT.

The CDR3 bases are TGCGCCAGCAGCCAAATGGGACGGCCCACAGGATCACCCCTCCACTTT. It specifies CASSQMGRPTGSPLHF. V usage is TRBV4-3 and J usage is TRBJ1-6, with D possibly TRBD1 on 5 matching bases. The CDR3 length is 16 residues. V lost 2 bases to trimming and J lost 10 bases, with 18 bases between them. Per the germline V gene, CDR1 is LGHNA and CDR2 is YSLEER.